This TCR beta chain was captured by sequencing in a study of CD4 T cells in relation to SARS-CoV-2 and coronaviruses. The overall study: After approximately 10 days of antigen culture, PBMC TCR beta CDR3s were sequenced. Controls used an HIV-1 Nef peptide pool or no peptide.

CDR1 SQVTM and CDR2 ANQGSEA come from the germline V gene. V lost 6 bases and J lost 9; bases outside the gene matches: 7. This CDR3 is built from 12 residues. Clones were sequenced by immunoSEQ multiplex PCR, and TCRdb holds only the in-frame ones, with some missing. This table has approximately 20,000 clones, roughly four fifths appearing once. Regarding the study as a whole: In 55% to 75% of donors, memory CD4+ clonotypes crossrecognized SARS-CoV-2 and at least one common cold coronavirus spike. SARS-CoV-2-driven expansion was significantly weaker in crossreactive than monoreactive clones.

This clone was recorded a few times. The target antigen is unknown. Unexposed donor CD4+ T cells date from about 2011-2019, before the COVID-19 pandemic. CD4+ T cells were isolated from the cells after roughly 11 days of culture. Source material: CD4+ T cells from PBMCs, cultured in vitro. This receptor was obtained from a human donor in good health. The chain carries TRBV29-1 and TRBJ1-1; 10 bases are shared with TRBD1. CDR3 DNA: TGCAGCGTGTCCGGGACAGGGGTGCAAGCTTTCTTT. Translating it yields CSVSGTGVQAFF.